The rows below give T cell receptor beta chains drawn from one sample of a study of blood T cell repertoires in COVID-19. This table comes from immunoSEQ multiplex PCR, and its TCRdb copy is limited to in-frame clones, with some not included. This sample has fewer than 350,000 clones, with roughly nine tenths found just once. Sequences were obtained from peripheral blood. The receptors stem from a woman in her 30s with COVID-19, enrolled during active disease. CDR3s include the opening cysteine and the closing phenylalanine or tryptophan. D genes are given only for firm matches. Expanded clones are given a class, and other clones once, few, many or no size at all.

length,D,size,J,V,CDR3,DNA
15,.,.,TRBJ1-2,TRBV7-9,CASSGPTDFNYGYTF,TGTGCCAGCAGCGGGCCGACAGATTTTAACTATGGCTACACCTTC
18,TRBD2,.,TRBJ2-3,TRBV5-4,CASTPYPPGGSPPDTQYF,TGTGCCAGCACCCCCTATCCTCCCGGGGGGAGTCCCCCAGATACGCAGTATTTT
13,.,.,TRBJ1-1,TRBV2,CASRKTANTEAFF,TGTGCCAGCAGGAAAACAGCGAACACTGAAGCTTTCTTT
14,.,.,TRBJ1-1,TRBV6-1,CASSEYGTTAEAFF,TGTGCCAGCAGTGAATACGGGACAACGGCTGAAGCTTTCTTT
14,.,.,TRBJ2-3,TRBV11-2,CASSLLGSSDTQYF,TGTGCCAGCAGCTTACTGGGCAGCAGCGATACGCAGTATTTT
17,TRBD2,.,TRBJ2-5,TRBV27,CASSTIVAGGPGETQYF,TGTGCCAGCAGTACTATTGTAGCGGGGGGGCCGGGGGAGACCCAGTACTTC
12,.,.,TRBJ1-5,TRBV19,CASSSGWQPQHF,TGTGCCAGTAGTTCGGGGTGGCAGCCCCAGCATTTT
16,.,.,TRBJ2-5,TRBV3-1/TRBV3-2,CASSQIVAAGQETQYF,TGTGCCAGCAGCCAAATTGTTGCGGCGGGACAAGAGACCCAGTACTTC
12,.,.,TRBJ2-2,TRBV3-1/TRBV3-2,CASTTSIGELFF,TGTGCCAGCACCACTAGCATCGGGGAGCTGTTTTTT
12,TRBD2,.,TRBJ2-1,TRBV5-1,CASSSPSGGQFF,TGCGCCAGCAGCTCCCCCTCGGGGGGGCAGTTCTTC
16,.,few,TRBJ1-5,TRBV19,CASKQQGPNSNQPQHF,TGTGCCAGTAAGCAACAGGGCCCGAATAGCAATCAGCCCCAGCATTTT
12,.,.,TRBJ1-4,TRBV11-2,CASSLNSQELFF,TGTGCCAGCAGCTTAAATTCACAAGAACTGTTTTTT
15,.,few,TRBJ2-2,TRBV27,CASSRGTPNTGELFF,TGTGCCAGCAGTAGAGGGACTCCGAACACCGGGGAGCTGTTTTTT
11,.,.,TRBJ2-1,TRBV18,CASSGENEQFF,TGTGCCAGCTCAGGGGAGAATGAGCAGTTCTTC
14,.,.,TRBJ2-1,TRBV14,CASSQASGYNEQFF,TGTGCCAGCAGCCAAGCCTCAGGTTACAATGAGCAGTTCTTC
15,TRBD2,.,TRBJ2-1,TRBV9,CASSQGTSGFAEQFF,TGTGCCAGCAGCCAAGGGACTAGCGGGTTCGCTGAGCAGTTCTTC
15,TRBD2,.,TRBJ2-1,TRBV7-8,CASSLGAGNYNEQFF,TGTGCCAGCAGCTTAGGAGCGGGGAACTACAATGAGCAGTTCTTC
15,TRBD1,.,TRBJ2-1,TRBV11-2,CASSSWDRVYNEQFF,TGTGCCAGCAGCTCCTGGGACAGGGTATACAATGAGCAGTTCTTC
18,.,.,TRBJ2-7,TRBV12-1,CASSPLGSGGLGSHEQYF,TGTGCCAGCAGCCCCCTGGGTAGCGGGGGGTTGGGATCCCACGAGCAGTACTTC
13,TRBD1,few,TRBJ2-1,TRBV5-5,CASSWDRGGEQFF,TGTGCCAGCAGCTGGGACAGGGGAGGTGAGCAGTTCTTC
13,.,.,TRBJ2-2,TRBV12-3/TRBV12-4,CASNRVGTGELFF,TGTGCCAGCAACAGGGTTGGCACCGGGGAGCTGTTTTTT
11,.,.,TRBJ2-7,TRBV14,CASSHLLEQYF,TGTGCCAGCAGCCACCTACTCGAGCAGTACTTC
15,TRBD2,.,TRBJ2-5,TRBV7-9,CASWMTSGGGETQYF,TGTGCCAGCTGGATGACTAGCGGGGGGGGAGAGACCCAGTACTTC
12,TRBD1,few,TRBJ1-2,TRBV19,CATPDRGHGYTF,TGTGCCACTCCAGACAGGGGGCATGGCTACACCTTC
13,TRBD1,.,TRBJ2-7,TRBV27,CASSYTQGNEQYF,TGTGCCAGCAGTTACACACAGGGGAACGAGCAGTACTTC
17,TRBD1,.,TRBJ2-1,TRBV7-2,CASSLGPGQGVYNEQFF,TGTGCCAGCAGCTTAGGGCCGGGACAGGGGGTCTACAATGAGCAGTTCTTC
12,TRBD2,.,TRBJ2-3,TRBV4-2,CASSPRGEEQYF,TGTGCCAGCAGCCCTCGGGGGGAGGAGCAGTATTTT
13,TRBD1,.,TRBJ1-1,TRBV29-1,CSGWDRLGTEAFF,TGCAGCGGTTGGGACAGGTTGGGCACTGAAGCTTTCTTT
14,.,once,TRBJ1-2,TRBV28,CASSPAGAPYGYTF,TGTGCCAGCAGTCCCGCGGGCGCACCCTATGGCTACACCTTC
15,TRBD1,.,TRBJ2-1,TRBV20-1,CSASPGTESYNEQFF,TGCAGTGCTAGTCCCGGGACAGAGTCCTACAATGAGCAGTTCTTC
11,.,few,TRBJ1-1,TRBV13,CASSLMYEAFF,TGTGCCAGCAGCTTAATGTATGAAGCTTTCTTT